A selection of T cell receptor beta chains follows, all from one sample in a study of T cells in Graves' hyperthyroidism and ophthalmopathy. MiXCR was run by TCRdb on the multiplex PCR reads, yielding one entry per CDR3 protein. The sample consists of some 740,000 distinct CDR3 sequences, around 15% of them appearing once. Sequencing was carried out using blood. The receptors stem from a woman between 18 and 29 years old with Graves' hyperthyroidism. The CDR3 runs from the conserved cysteine through the conserved F or W. D genes are given only for firm matches. Not all rows give a size; the values are once, few, many and, for expanded clones, a class.

CDR3 DNA: TGTGCCAGCAGCAGAGACAGGGGGCGATGGACTGAAGCTTTCTTT; CDR3 protein: CASSRDRGRWTEAFF; clone size: many; J gene: TRBJ1-1; CDR3 length: 15; D gene: TRBD1; V gene: TRBV11-2
CDR3 DNA: TGTGCCAGCAGGGGGACTATCCAAAGAGAGCAGTACTTC; CDR3 protein: CASRGTIQREQYF; clone size: many; J gene: TRBJ2-5; CDR3 length: 13; D gene: TRBD2; V gene: TRBV6-2/TRBV6-3
CDR3 DNA: TGTGCCAGCAGTTACTATCCTGGCACAGATACGCAGTATTTT; CDR3 protein: CASSYYPGTDTQYF; clone size: NA; J gene: TRBJ2-3; CDR3 length: 14; D gene: NA; V gene: TRBV6-9
CDR3 DNA: TGTGCCAGCACCCCCAGGACAAGCTTCTACGAGCAGTACTTC; CDR3 protein: CASTPRTSFYEQYF; clone size: many; J gene: TRBJ2-7; CDR3 length: 14; D gene: NA; V gene: TRBV12-3/TRBV12-4
CDR3 DNA: TGTGCCAGCAGGGCCCCGAGGACAAACGGCTACACCTTC; CDR3 protein: CASRAPRTNGYTF; clone size: few; J gene: TRBJ1-2; CDR3 length: 13; D gene: NA; V gene: TRBV6-2/TRBV6-3
CDR3 DNA: TGCAGTGCTGGGGAGACCTCCTACGAGCAGTACTTC; CDR3 protein: CSAGETSYEQYF; clone size: many; J gene: TRBJ2-7; CDR3 length: 12; D gene: NA; V gene: TRBV20-1
CDR3 DNA: TGTGCCAGCTCTCCCCGGGACAGGGACACTGAAGCTTTCTTT; CDR3 protein: CASSPRDRDTEAFF; clone size: many; J gene: TRBJ1-1; CDR3 length: 14; D gene: TRBD1; V gene: TRBV18
CDR3 DNA: TGCAGCGTTGTGTTGGCTAGCGGTAACCACGAGCAGTACTTC; CDR3 protein: CSVVLASGNHEQYF; clone size: NA; J gene: TRBJ2-7; CDR3 length: 14; D gene: TRBD2; V gene: TRBV29-1
CDR3 DNA: TGTGCCAGCAGCTTATGGACGCCCAGGGGTACCGGGGAGCTGTTTTTT; CDR3 protein: CASSLWTPRGTGELFF; clone size: many; J gene: TRBJ2-2; CDR3 length: 16; D gene: NA; V gene: TRBV7-2
CDR3 DNA: TGCAGTGCCCCCGTTCAGGGGATGGACGGCTACACCTTC; CDR3 protein: CSAPVQGMDGYTF; clone size: NA; J gene: TRBJ1-2; CDR3 length: 13; D gene: NA; V gene: TRBV20-1
CDR3 DNA: TGTGCCAGCAGCGCTAGCGGGATCACTGAGCAGTTCTTC; CDR3 protein: CASSASGITEQFF; clone size: NA; J gene: TRBJ2-1; CDR3 length: 13; D gene: TRBD2; V gene: TRBV6-1
CDR3 DNA: TGTGCCAGCAGCTGGGACTACAATGAGCAGTTCTTC; CDR3 protein: CASSWDYNEQFF; clone size: many; J gene: TRBJ2-1; CDR3 length: 12; D gene: NA; V gene: TRBV5-6
CDR3 DNA: TGCGCCAGCAGCCAGGAAGGACTAGCGGGACGGTACGAGCAGTACTTC; CDR3 protein: CASSQEGLAGRYEQYF; clone size: few; J gene: TRBJ2-7; CDR3 length: 16; D gene: TRBD2; V gene: TRBV4-1
CDR3 DNA: TGTGCCAGCAGCCCCCCGGGACAGGGCTACACCTTC; CDR3 protein: CASSPPGQGYTF; clone size: few; J gene: TRBJ1-2; CDR3 length: 12; D gene: TRBD1; V gene: TRBV9
CDR3 DNA: TGCAGCGTTGAAGAAGGGCTACGGGCTAGCTCCTACGAGCAGTACTTC; CDR3 protein: CSVEEGLRASSYEQYF; clone size: many; J gene: TRBJ2-7; CDR3 length: 16; D gene: NA; V gene: TRBV29-1
CDR3 DNA: TGTGCCAGCAGCCAAGGAGGACAGGGCGAGCAGCATTTT; CDR3 protein: CASSQGGQGEQHF; clone size: many; J gene: TRBJ1-5; CDR3 length: 13; D gene: TRBD1; V gene: TRBV3-1
CDR3 DNA: TGTGCCAGCAGCTTTACTTTGGGGGGGAACACCGGGGAGCTGTTTTTT; CDR3 protein: CASSFTLGGNTGELFF; clone size: many; J gene: TRBJ2-2; CDR3 length: 16; D gene: NA; V gene: TRBV11-2
CDR3 DNA: TGTGCCACGAAACGGGGTGACGATCAGCCCCAGCATTTT; CDR3 protein: CATKRGDDQPQHF; clone size: NA; J gene: TRBJ1-5; CDR3 length: 13; D gene: NA; V gene: TRBV10-3
CDR3 DNA: TGTGCCTGGAGTGTACGGGGCCCCTACATTCAGTACTTC; CDR3 protein: CAWSVRGPYIQYF; clone size: many; J gene: TRBJ2-4; CDR3 length: 13; D gene: NA; V gene: TRBV30
CDR3 DNA: TGTGCCAGCAGTGCGACCTCCTATAATTCACCCCTCCACTTT; CDR3 protein: CASSATSYNSPLHF; clone size: few; J gene: TRBJ1-6; CDR3 length: 14; D gene: NA; V gene: TRBV25-1
CDR3 DNA: TGTGCCAGCAGGGGCTGGGGGGTCTTAAATGAAAAACTGTTTTTT; CDR3 protein: CASRGWGVLNEKLFF; clone size: NA; J gene: TRBJ1-4; CDR3 length: 15; D gene: NA; V gene: TRBV2
CDR3 DNA: TGTGCCAGCAGCTTAGACGAGACTAGCGGGAGTGAGCAGTACTTC; CDR3 protein: CASSLDETSGSEQYF; clone size: NA; J gene: TRBJ2-7; CDR3 length: 15; D gene: TRBD2; V gene: TRBV7-2
CDR3 DNA: TGTGCCAGTAGGGGGGACGGGGAGAACGAGCAGTACTTC; CDR3 protein: CASRGDGENEQYF; clone size: NA; J gene: TRBJ2-7; CDR3 length: 13; D gene: NA; V gene: TRBV19
CDR3 DNA: TGTGCCAGCGCCTTAGTACGGGGTAACACCGGGGAGCTGTTTTTT; CDR3 protein: CASALVRGNTGELFF; clone size: many; J gene: TRBJ2-2; CDR3 length: 15; D gene: NA; V gene: TRBV13
CDR3 DNA: TGTGCCAGCACCGCCGGCACAGATACGCAGTATTTT; CDR3 protein: CASTAGTDTQYF; clone size: NA; J gene: TRBJ2-3; CDR3 length: 12; D gene: NA; V gene: TRBV11-2
CDR3 DNA: TGTGCCAGCAGTTTAGGACAGGGGGTCCCCCTTTTGAACACTGAAGCTTTCTTT; CDR3 protein: CASSLGQGVPLLNTEAFF; clone size: NA; J gene: TRBJ1-1; CDR3 length: 18; D gene: TRBD1; V gene: TRBV27
CDR3 DNA: TGTGCCAGCAGTTTACCGGCAACCCTCGGGGACGAGCAGTACTTC; CDR3 protein: CASSLPATLGDEQYF; clone size: many; J gene: TRBJ2-7; CDR3 length: 15; D gene: NA; V gene: TRBV12-3/TRBV12-4
CDR3 DNA: TGTGCCAGCGCGACTAGCGGGAGATCAGATACGCAGTATTTT; CDR3 protein: CASATSGRSDTQYF; clone size: few; J gene: TRBJ2-3; CDR3 length: 14; D gene: TRBD2; V gene: TRBV19
CDR3 DNA: TGTGCCACCAGTGACCCGGGCCCCACCTCCGGCCAAGTTGTCCCAGATACGCAGTATTTT; CDR3 protein: CATSDPGPTSGQVVPDTQYF; clone size: many; J gene: TRBJ2-3; CDR3 length: 20; D gene: NA; V gene: TRBV24-1
CDR3 DNA: TGTGCCTACCTCCGTTCCAGGGGGTGGGAAAACATTCAGTACTTC; CDR3 protein: CAYLRSRGWENIQYF; clone size: few; J gene: TRBJ2-4; CDR3 length: 15; D gene: TRBD1; V gene: TRBV30
CDR3 DNA: TGCAGTGCTAGAGGGGACAGGGTGGTCGTTGGGGATGGCTACACCTTC; CDR3 protein: CSARGDRVVVGDGYTF; clone size: many; J gene: TRBJ1-2; CDR3 length: 16; D gene: TRBD1; V gene: TRBV20-1
CDR3 DNA: TGCAGTGCTAGTCGGGCAGGGTTTGCAACTAATGAAAAACTGTTTTTT; CDR3 protein: CSASRAGFATNEKLFF; clone size: many; J gene: TRBJ1-4; CDR3 length: 16; D gene: NA; V gene: TRBV20-1
CDR3 DNA: TGTGCCAGCATCAACAGGGGACGAGGGGAGACCCAGTACTTC; CDR3 protein: CASINRGRGETQYF; clone size: NA; J gene: TRBJ2-5; CDR3 length: 14; D gene: TRBD1; V gene: TRBV12-3/TRBV12-4
CDR3 DNA: TGTGCCAGCAGCGTCGGGACAGGGCCTAACTATGGCTACACCTTC; CDR3 protein: CASSVGTGPNYGYTF; clone size: many; J gene: TRBJ1-2; CDR3 length: 15; D gene: TRBD1; V gene: TRBV7-2
CDR3 DNA: TGTGCCAGCAGCTCAAGGGGGTCCACTGAAGCTTTCTTT; CDR3 protein: CASSSRGSTEAFF; clone size: many; J gene: TRBJ1-1; CDR3 length: 13; D gene: NA; V gene: TRBV11-2
CDR3 DNA: TGTGCCAGCAGCCGCCAGACTACCGAGCAGTACTTC; CDR3 protein: CASSRQTTEQYF; clone size: many; J gene: TRBJ2-7; CDR3 length: 12; D gene: NA; V gene: TRBV12-3/TRBV12-4
CDR3 DNA: TGCAGTGCTAGAGATTATTCCCCTCACCGACGGGCGTGGGAGACCCAGTACTTC; CDR3 protein: CSARDYSPHRRAWETQYF; clone size: many; J gene: TRBJ2-5; CDR3 length: 18; D gene: NA; V gene: TRBV20-1
CDR3 DNA: TGCAGCGTTCGCCGACTAGCGGGAGCCGGAGATACGCAGTATTTT; CDR3 protein: CSVRRLAGAGDTQYF; clone size: few; J gene: TRBJ2-3; CDR3 length: 15; D gene: TRBD2; V gene: TRBV29-1
CDR3 DNA: TGTGCCAGCAGTGGGTCAGGACAGGGCGAACGAAAGACTGAAGCTTTCTTT; CDR3 protein: CASSGSGQGERKTEAFF; clone size: many; J gene: TRBJ1-1; CDR3 length: 17; D gene: TRBD1; V gene: TRBV6-1
CDR3 DNA: TGTGCCAGCAGTTACTCGGGGACAGGGGGGAACTATGGCTACACCTTC; CDR3 protein: CASSYSGTGGNYGYTF; clone size: many; J gene: TRBJ1-2; CDR3 length: 16; D gene: TRBD1; V gene: TRBV6-6
CDR3 DNA: TGTGCCAGCAGTGAACCGGGACAGTATAGCAATCAGCCCCAGCATTTT; CDR3 protein: CASSEPGQYSNQPQHF; clone size: many; J gene: TRBJ1-5; CDR3 length: 16; D gene: TRBD1; V gene: TRBV2
CDR3 DNA: TGTGCCAGCAGCCAGGCCAGGGGAAACACCGGGGAGCTGTTTTTT; CDR3 protein: CASSQARGNTGELFF; clone size: few; J gene: TRBJ2-2; CDR3 length: 15; D gene: NA; V gene: TRBV2
CDR3 DNA: TGCGCCAGCAGCCAAGTTCCGGGGGCAATTTCTGGAAACACCATATATTTT; CDR3 protein: CASSQVPGAISGNTIYF; clone size: NA; J gene: TRBJ1-3; CDR3 length: 17; D gene: NA; V gene: TRBV4-1
CDR3 DNA: TGTGCCAGCGGAGTGGGCTCACCCCTCCACTTT; CDR3 protein: CASGVGSPLHF; clone size: few; J gene: TRBJ1-6; CDR3 length: 11; D gene: NA; V gene: TRBV9